The present entry profiles one T cell receptor (beta chain) with its context. This entry is derived from a study of Ad26.COV2.S vaccination and SARS-CoV-2 variants. Per the germline V gene, CDR1 is SGHAT and CDR2 is FQDESV (reference sequence). Germline trimming cut 5 bases from V and 4 bases from J; bases unmatched to any gene: 3. This CDR3 region has 13 residues. Some clones are missing from TCRdb's copy, which holds only in-frame ones; the method was immunoSEQ multiplex PCR. The table records 300,000 to 350,000 clones, 85% to 90% of them present only once. Treatment described: some 20 received Ad26.COV2.S at low or high dose, single or two shots; roughly 5 received placebo; per-sample allocation not given. It was on day 63 after the first vaccine or placebo injection that samples were taken. The study used a vaccine consisting of an Ad26 vector that expressed Wuhan-strain SARS-CoV-2 spike.

This TCR was recovered from a person aged 18 to 59 who received the Ad26.COV2.S COVID-19 vaccine or a placebo. V gene TRBV11-1 combines with J gene TRBJ1-2, with 8 nucleotides matching TRBD1. Sequencing used peripheral blood, obtained in a trial of Ad26.COV2.S vaccine versus placebo. CDR3 protein: CASSRTGIYGYTF. The DNA for the CDR3 is TGTGCCAGCAGCCGGACAGGGATCTATGGCTACACCTTC.